Shown below are 25 T cell receptor beta chains from a single sample sequenced in a study of cytomegalovirus exposure and HLA in healthy donors. The primer mix had 60 Vbeta and 13 Jbeta primers. Clones were read by immunoSEQ multiplex PCR, and TCRdb kept only the in-frame ones, dropping some. The top ten hold 9% to 10% of the sample, which has 90,000 to 150,000 clones, roughly 60% seen once. Sample: PBMCs. These receptor sequences come from a man aged 40-49 years in good health and CMV-seropositive.

This clone came up once. An end of the junction differs from the germline gene, which may be a read error. The V and J genes are TRBV7-9 and TRBJ1-1, with unresolved D. The germline V gene has CDR1 SEHNR and CDR2 FQNEAQ (reference sequence). The length of the CDR3 is 12 residues. The DNA of the CDR3 is TGTTCCAGCAGCTTATCTCGGGGAGAAGCTTTCTTT. This sequence encodes CSSSLSRGEAFF.

This clone was picked up a small number of times. V gene TRBV18 combines with J gene TRBJ1-1, with 8 bases identical to TRBD1. Germline-derived CDR1 and CDR2 are KGHSH and LQKENI. This CDR3 has 15 residues. J gave up 1 base and V 3 bases, and 4 bases lay outside the gene matches. CDR3 coding DNA: TGTGCCAGCTCACCTCCGGGACAGGCGAACACTGAAGCTTTCTTT. It codes for CASSPPGQANTEAFF. The full variable domain, rest sourced from reference TRBV18 and TRBJ1-1, is NAGVMQNPRHLVRRRGQEARLRCSPMKGHSHVYWYRQLPEEGLKFMVYLQKENIIDESGMPKERFSAEFPKEGPSILRIQQVVRGDSAAYFCASSPPGQANTEAFFGQGTRLTVV.

This clone was seen a single time. This rearrangement joins TRBV20-1 to TRBJ2-1; D is unclear. CDR3 length equals 11 residues. The V end lost 3 bases, the J end lost 12 bases, and 12 bases lay between the germline ends. Per the germline V gene, CDR1 is DFQATT and CDR2 is SNEGSKA (reference sequence). The CDR3 DNA reads TGCAGTGCTAGTATAGCTTCGGGGCAGTTCTTC. Translating it yields CSASIASGQFF.

V and J are TRBV6-5 and TRBJ2-7; D might be TRBD1 (5 bases). Trimming took 2 bases from V and 2 from J, leaving 13 bases between them. Germline values: CDR1 MNHEY, CDR2 SVGAGI. This CDR3 has 15 amino acids. The CDR3 nucleotides read TGTGCCAGCAGTTACAATTTAGGACAAACCTACGAGCAGTACTTC. It translates to CASSYNLGQTYEQYF.

This chain connects TRBV27 to TRBJ2-5, with D hard to call. The CDR3 has 19 residues. V lost 1 base and J 5 bases, leaving 26 bases between the germline ends. The V gene's germline CDR1 is MNHEY and CDR2 SMNVEV (reference sequence). The CDR3 region is CASSLLYPNPGVSPETQYF. The CDR3 DNA is TGTGCCAGCAGTTTATTATACCCCAATCCTGGAGTAAGCCCGGAGACCCAGTACTTC.

A few counts support this clone. The chain employs TRBV30 and TRBJ2-2; no definite D call. The CDR3 sequence is 14 residues long. The ends were cut back, 0 bases at V and 5 bases at J, with 10 bases in the middle. Germline V CDR1 and CDR2: GTSNPN, SVGIG (reference sequence). The DNA for the CDR3 is TGTGCCTGGAGTGTATCTGTACGGACCGGGGAGCTGTTTTTT. This codes for CAWSVSVRTGELFF.

CDR3 protein: CATSREGGAYEQYF. The CDR3 region has the DNA TGTGCCACCAGCAGAGAGGGAGGGGCTTACGAGCAGTACTTC. The chain combines TRBV15 with TRBJ2-7; 7 bases are shared with TRBD2. The CDR3 sequence is 14 residues long. CDR1 and CDR2 (germline): LNHNV, YYDKDF (reference sequence). V lost 0 bases, J lost 4 bases, and 3 bases stayed unmatched.

J is TRBJ2-6 and V is TRBV6-4; 8 bases are shared with TRBD1. Unmatched junction bases numbered 5, after V lost 1 base and J lost 0 bases. Germline CDR1 reads MRHNA; CDR2 reads SNTAGT. The CDR3 is 18 residues long. CDR3 bases: TGTGCCAGCAGTGACTGGGACAGGAGGGCCTCTGGGGCCAACGTCCTGACTTTC. It is translated as CASSDWDRRASGANVLTF.

This clone was found a few times. This sequence joins TRBV7-9 and TRBJ2-7; 13 bases agree with TRBD2. The CDR3 is made up of 16 amino acids. Germline V gene sequence: CDR1 SEHNR, CDR2 FQNEAQ (reference sequence). Losses at the gene ends were 7 bases for V and 3 bases for J; bases not matched to a gene: 9. CDR3 coding DNA: TGTGCCAGCAACCCCCCTGGGACTAGCGGGAACTACGAGCAGTACTTC. Amino acids: CASNPPGTSGNYEQYF. Full variable domain (rest looked up from reference TRBV7-9 and TRBJ2-7): DTGVSQNPRHKITKRGQNVTFRCDPISEHNRLYWYRQTLGQGPEFLTYFQNEAQLEKSRLLSDRFSAERPKGSFSTLEIQRTEQGDSAMYLCASNPPGTSGNYEQYFGPGTRLTVT.

The chain couples TRBV11-3 to TRBJ2-1, with 8 positions matching TRBD2. J gave up 8 bases and V 5 bases, and 8 bases lay outside the gene matches. Germline V lookup: CDR1 SGHNT, CDR2 YENEEA. CDR3 length: 14 residues. The CDR3 bases are TGTGCCAGCAGCCAAGCGGGAGCGGGGGATGAGCAGTTCTTC. Its protein product is CASSQAGAGDEQFF.

J is TRBJ2-3 and V is TRBV10-3, with 7 positions matching TRBD1. This CDR3 contains 15 residues. Germline CDR1 ENHRY, CDR2 SYGVKD. The V and J ends lost 7 bases and 2 bases, in that order; junction bases with no gene match: 9. CDR3 DNA: TGTGCCATCACTACAGGGGTGGGAATCACAGATACGCAGTATTTT. Encoded protein: CAITTGVGITDTQYF.

This clone has a handful of counts. The rearrangement uses TRBV27 and TRBJ2-2; 13 bases are a match to TRBD2. The CDR3 loop spans 14 amino acids. The V and J ends lost 6 bases and 6 bases, in that order; junction bases with no gene match: 1. The germline V gene has CDR1 MNHEY and CDR2 SMNVEV (reference sequence). The DNA for the CDR3 is TGTGCCAGCAGCGGACTAGCGGGGGCCGGGGAGCTGTTTTTT. Its translation is CASSGLAGAGELFF.

The chain combines TRBV4-1 with TRBJ1-5; D uncertain. Germline CDR1 is MGHRA and CDR2 is YSYEKL. The CDR3 runs to 16 residues. The V end lost 1 base, the J end lost 5 bases, and 15 bases lay between the germline ends. The CDR3 nucleotides read TGCGCCAGCAGCCAAGCCGGCGCGTATGGAGATCAGCCCCAGCATTTT. It translates to CASSQAGAYGDQPQHF.

The chain links TRBV10-3 to TRBJ2-5; D might be TRBD2 (6 bases). The germline gives CDR1 ENHRY, CDR2 SYGVKD. This CDR3 spans 15 amino acids. The germline V and J ends were trimmed by 6 bases and 1 base, with 15 bases remaining between them. The CDR3 loop is CAIRDTGTFQETQYF. The CDR3 DNA follows: TGTGCCATCAGAGACACCGGGACTTTCCAAGAGACCCAGTACTTC.

V gene TRBV7-9 combines with J gene TRBJ1-2, with a tentative D call TRBD1 (6 bases). V gave up 5 bases and J gave up 13 bases, with 20 bases separating them. This CDR3 is built from 13 residues. The germline V gene has CDR1 SEHNR and CDR2 FQNEAQ (reference sequence). CDR3 coding DNA: TGTGCCAGCAGCCCAGGGGAGTGGACACAATCCACCTTC. It specifies CASSPGEWTQSTF.

The V call is TRBV19, the J call TRBJ2-3; 11 bases are a match to TRBD1. The germline V gene encodes CDR1 LNHDA and CDR2 SQIVND (reference sequence). This CDR3 comprises 15 residues. The ends lost 6 bases at V and 4 bases at J; junction bases unmatched: 6. DNA for the CDR3: TGTGCCAGTAGCCTGGACAGGGGGCGCCCAGATACGCAGTATTTT. It is translated as CASSLDRGRPDTQYF.

This clone has just a few counts. The chain carries TRBV5-1 and TRBJ2-7; 7 positions agree with TRBD1. CDR3 size: 15 residues. Trimming took 2 bases from V and 6 from J; bases not matched to a gene: 11. CDR1 is SGHRS and CDR2 is YFSETQ in the germline V gene. The CDR3 region is CASSLDPQGLGEQYF. CDR3 in DNA: TGCGCCAGCAGCTTAGACCCACAGGGGTTGGGCGAGCAGTACTTC.

There are a few counts of this clone. V and J are TRBV18 and TRBJ2-5; 7 bases agree with TRBD1. Trimming at V came to 4 bases and at J to 5 bases, leaving 4 bases not matched to a gene. The CDR3 contains 13 residues. CDR1 and CDR2 from the germline V gene are KGHSH and LQKENI. CDR3 nucleotide sequence: TGTGCCAGCTCACGTGACAGGGATGAGACCCAGTACTTC. It codes for CASSRDRDETQYF.

This clone was seen only once. The rearrangement uses TRBV28 and TRBJ2-5; 7 nucleotides line up with TRBD2. Per germline, CDR1 MDHEN and CDR2 SYDVKM. With V trimmed by 2 bases and J by 1 base, 1 base remained unmatched. This CDR3 region has 14 residues. The CDR3 bases are TGTGCCAGCAGTTTAACTAGCGTCCAAGAGACCCAGTACTTC. Translated, it gives CASSLTSVQETQYF. Supplemented by reference TRBV28 and TRBJ2-5, the full variable domain reads DVKVTQSSRYLVKRTGEKVFLECVQDMDHENMFWYRQDPGLGLRLIYFSYDVKMKEKGDIPEGYSVSREKKERFSLILESASTNQTSMYLCASSLTSVQETQYFGPGTRLLVL.

This clone occurred a few times. This rearrangement joins TRBV5-4 to TRBJ2-5, with no clear D. Germline-derived CDR1 and CDR2 are SGHNT and YYREEE (reference sequence). This CDR3 is 15 amino acids long. Trimming pared 3 bases from V and 2 bases from J, leaving 14 bases between. CDR3 residues: CASSSPPAVQETQYF. Here the CDR3 DNA reads TGTGCCAGCAGCTCCCCCCCGGCGGTACAAGAGACCCAGTACTTC.

The CDR3 DNA reads TGTGCCTGGAAAAGGGGTAGGACAGATACGCAGTATTTT. Translating it yields CAWKRGRTDTQYF. The chain carries TRBV30 and TRBJ2-3; a weak D match, TRBD1 (5 bases). The CDR3 has 13 amino acids. V lost 4 bases and J lost 3, with 11 bases in between. Germline-derived CDR1 and CDR2 are GTSNPN and SVGIG (reference sequence).

The J gene is TRBJ2-1, the V gene TRBV11-1; TRBD1 is a possible D gene (6 bases). Trimming took off 2 bases at V and 0 bases at J, with 11 bases between the two ends. CDR1 is SGHAT, CDR2 FQDESV, per germline (reference sequence). The CDR3 has 16 amino acids. This CDR3 reads CASSLRQASSYNEQFF. For the CDR3, the DNA is TGTGCCAGCAGCTTAAGACAGGCTAGCTCCTACAATGAGCAGTTCTTC.

This clone was counted only a few times. The chain links TRBV30 to TRBJ2-1; D ambiguous. Trimming pared 4 bases from V and 8 bases from J, leaving 18 bases between. The length of the CDR3 is 14 residues. The germline CDR1 and CDR2 sequences are GTSNPN and SVGIG (reference sequence). CDR3 region: CAWNLASLVDEQFF. CDR3 nucleotides: TGTGCCTGGAATCTCGCGTCGTTAGTCGATGAGCAGTTCTTC.

This clone was recorded only once. The DNA for the CDR3 is TGTGCCAGCAGCCAAGACAGGGGCTCAGACGAGCAGTACTTC. This encodes CASSQDRGSDEQYF. The chain combines TRBV7-2 with TRBJ2-7, with TRBD1 matching 8 bases. With V trimmed by 5 bases and J by 5 bases, 8 bases remained unmatched. The CDR3 covers 14 residues. Germline V CDR1 and CDR2: SGHTA, FQGNSA.

The chain is built from TRBV10-2 and TRBJ1-1; D is unresolved. Germline V gene data show CDR1 as WSHSY and CDR2 as SAAADI. This CDR3 comprises 13 residues. V was trimmed by 6 bases and J by 2 bases, leaving 10 bases between them. The CDR3 loop is CASRSRINTEAFF. CDR3 DNA: TGCGCCAGCAGAAGCAGGATAAACACTGAAGCTTTCTTT.